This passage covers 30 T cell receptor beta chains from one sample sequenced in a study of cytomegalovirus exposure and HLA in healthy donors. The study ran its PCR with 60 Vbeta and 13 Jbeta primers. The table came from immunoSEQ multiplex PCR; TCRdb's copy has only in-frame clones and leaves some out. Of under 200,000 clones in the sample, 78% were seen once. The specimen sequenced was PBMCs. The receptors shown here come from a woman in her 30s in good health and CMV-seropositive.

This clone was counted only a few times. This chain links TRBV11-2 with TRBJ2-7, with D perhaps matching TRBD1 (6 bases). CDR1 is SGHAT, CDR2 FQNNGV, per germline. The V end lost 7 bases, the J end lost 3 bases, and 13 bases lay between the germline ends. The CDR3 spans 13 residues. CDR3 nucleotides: TGTGCCAGCAAAACAGGGCTGGTCTACGAGCAGTACTTC. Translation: CASKTGLVYEQYF.

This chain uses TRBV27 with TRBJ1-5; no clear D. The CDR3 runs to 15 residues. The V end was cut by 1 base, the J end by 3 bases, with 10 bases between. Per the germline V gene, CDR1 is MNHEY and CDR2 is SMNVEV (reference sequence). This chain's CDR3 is CASSLFRGPNQPQHF. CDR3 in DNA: TGTGCCAGCAGTTTATTCCGGGGTCCCAATCAGCCCCAGCATTTT.

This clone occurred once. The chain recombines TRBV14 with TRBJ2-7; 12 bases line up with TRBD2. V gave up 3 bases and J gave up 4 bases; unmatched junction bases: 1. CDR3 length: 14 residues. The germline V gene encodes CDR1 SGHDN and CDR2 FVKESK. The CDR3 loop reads CASSQTSGSYEQYF. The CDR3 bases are TGTGCCAGCAGCCAGACTAGCGGGAGTTACGAGCAGTACTTC.

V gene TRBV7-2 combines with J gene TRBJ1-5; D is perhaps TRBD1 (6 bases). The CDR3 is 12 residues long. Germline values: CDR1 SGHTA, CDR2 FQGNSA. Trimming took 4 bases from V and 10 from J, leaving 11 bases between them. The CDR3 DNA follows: TGTGCCAGCAGCTCCGACAGGTTACCCCAGCATTTT. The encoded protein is CASSSDRLPQHF.

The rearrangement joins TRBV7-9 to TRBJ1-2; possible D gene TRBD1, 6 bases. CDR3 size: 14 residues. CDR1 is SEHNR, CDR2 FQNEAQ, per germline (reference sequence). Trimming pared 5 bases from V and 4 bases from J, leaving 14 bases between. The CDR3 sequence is CASSPTTGPYGYTF. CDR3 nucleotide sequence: TGTGCCAGCAGCCCTACGACAGGCCCCTATGGCTACACCTTC.

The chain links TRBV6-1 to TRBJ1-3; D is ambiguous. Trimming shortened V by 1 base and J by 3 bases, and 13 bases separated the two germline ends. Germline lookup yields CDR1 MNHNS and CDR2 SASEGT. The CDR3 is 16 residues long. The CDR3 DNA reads TGTGCCAGCAGTGAAGATTACTCTCCCGTTGGAAACACCATATATTTT. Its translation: CASSEDYSPVGNTIYF.

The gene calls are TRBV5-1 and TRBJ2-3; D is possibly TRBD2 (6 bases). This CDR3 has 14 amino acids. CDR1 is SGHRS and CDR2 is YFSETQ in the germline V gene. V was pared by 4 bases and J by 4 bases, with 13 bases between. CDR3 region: CASSPSGVADTQYF. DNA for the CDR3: TGCGCCAGCAGCCCCTCGGGGGTCGCAGATACGCAGTATTTT. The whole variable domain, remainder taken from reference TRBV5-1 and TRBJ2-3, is KAGVTQTPRYLIKTRGQQVTLSCSPISGHRSVSWYQQTPGQGLQFLFEYFSETQRNKGNFPGRFSGRQFSNSRSEMNVSTLELGDSALYLCASSPSGVADTQYFGPGTRLTVL.

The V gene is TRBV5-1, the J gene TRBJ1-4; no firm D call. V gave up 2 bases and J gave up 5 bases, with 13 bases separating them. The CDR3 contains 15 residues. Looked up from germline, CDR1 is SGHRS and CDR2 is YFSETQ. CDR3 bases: TGCGCCAGCAGCTTAGAGGCAGCTTCGAATGAAAAACTGTTTTTT. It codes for CASSLEAASNEKLFF.

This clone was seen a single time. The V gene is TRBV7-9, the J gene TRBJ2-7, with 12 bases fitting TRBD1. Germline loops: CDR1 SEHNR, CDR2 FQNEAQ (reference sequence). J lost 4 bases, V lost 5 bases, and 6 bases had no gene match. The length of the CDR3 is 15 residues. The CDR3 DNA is TGTGCCAGCAGCCGCGGGACAGGGGGCTTGTACGAGCAGTACTTC. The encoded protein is CASSRGTGGLYEQYF.

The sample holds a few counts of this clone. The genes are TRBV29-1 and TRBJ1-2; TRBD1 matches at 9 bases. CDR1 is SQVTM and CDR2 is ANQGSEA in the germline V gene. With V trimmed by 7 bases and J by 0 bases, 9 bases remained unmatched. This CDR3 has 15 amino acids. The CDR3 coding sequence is TGCAGCGCTCAACAGGGGGCCACAACTAACTATGGCTACACCTTC. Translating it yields CSAQQGATTNYGYTF.

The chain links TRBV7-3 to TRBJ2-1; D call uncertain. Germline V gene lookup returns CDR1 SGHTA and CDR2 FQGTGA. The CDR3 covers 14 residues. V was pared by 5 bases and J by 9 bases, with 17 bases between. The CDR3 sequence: CASSLNLKGGEQFF. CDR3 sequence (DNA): TGTGCCAGCAGCCTGAACTTAAAAGGCGGTGAGCAGTTCTTC.

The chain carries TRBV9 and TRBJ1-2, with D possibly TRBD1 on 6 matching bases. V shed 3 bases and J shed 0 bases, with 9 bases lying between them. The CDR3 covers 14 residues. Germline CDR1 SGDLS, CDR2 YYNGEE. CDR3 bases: TGTGCCAGCAGCGCCGGACAGTCTAACTATGGCTACACCTTC. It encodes CASSAGQSNYGYTF.

The CDR3 protein is CASRTGVSYNEQFF. The CDR3 DNA sequence: TGTGCCAGCAGGACAGGGGTTTCCTACAATGAGCAGTTCTTC. The V and J genes are TRBV28 and TRBJ2-1; 8 bases are a match to TRBD1. Germline CDR1 is MDHEN and CDR2 is SYDVKM. The V gene end was trimmed by 6 bases and the J gene end by 1 base; junction bases not matched to a gene: 2. The CDR3 sequence is 14 residues long.

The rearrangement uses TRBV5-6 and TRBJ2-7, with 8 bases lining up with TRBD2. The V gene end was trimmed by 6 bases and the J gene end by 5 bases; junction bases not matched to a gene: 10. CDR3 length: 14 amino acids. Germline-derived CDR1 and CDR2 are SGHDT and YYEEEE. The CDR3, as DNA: TGTGCCAGCACTGTCTCGGGGGGGGCGGACGAGCAGTACTTC. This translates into CASTVSGGADEQYF. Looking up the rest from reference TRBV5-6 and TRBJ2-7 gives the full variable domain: DAGVTQSPTHLIKTRGQQVTLRCSPKSGHDTVSWYQQALGQGPQFIFQYYEEEERQRGNFPDRFSGHQFPNYSSELNVNALLLGDSALYLCASTVSGGADEQYFGPGTRLTVT.

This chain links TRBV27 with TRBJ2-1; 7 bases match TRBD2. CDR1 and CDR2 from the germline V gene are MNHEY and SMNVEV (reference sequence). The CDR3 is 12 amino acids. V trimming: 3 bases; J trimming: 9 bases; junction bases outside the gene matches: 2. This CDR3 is CASSFLAGEQFF. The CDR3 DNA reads TGTGCCAGCAGTTTTTTAGCGGGTGAGCAGTTCTTC.

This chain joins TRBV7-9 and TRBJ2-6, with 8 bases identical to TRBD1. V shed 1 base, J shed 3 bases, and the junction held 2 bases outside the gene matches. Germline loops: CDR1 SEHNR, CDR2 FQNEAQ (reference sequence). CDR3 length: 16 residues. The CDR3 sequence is CASSLGQGYGANVLTF. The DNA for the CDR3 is TGTGCCAGCAGCTTAGGACAGGGGTATGGGGCCAACGTCCTGACTTTC.

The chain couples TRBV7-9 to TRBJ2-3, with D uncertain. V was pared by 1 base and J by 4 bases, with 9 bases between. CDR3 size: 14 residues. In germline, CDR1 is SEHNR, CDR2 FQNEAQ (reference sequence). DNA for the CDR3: TGTGCCAGCAGCTTAGACCTAGGTCCAGATACGCAGTATTTT. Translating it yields CASSLDLGPDTQYF.

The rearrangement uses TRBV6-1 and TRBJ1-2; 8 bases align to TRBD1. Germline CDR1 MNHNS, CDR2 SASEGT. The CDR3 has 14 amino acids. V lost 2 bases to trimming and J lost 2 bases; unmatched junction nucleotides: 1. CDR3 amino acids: CASSERQGNYGYTF. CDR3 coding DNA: TGTGCCAGCAGTGAAAGACAGGGGAACTATGGCTACACCTTC.

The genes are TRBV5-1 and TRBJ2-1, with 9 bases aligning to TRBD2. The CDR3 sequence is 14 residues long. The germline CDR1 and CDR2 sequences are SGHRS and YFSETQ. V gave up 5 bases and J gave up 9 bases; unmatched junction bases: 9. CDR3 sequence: CASRRSGSGREQFF. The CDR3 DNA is TGCGCCAGCAGGCGTAGCGGGAGTGGTCGTGAGCAGTTCTTC.

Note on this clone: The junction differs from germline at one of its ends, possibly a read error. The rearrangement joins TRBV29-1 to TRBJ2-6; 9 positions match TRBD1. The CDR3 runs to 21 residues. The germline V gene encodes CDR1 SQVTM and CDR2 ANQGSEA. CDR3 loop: CSVEVIDPGTGYYSGANVLTF. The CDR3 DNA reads TGCAGCGTTGAAGTGATAGATCCCGGGACAGGGTATTACTCTGGGGCCAACGTCCTGACATTC.

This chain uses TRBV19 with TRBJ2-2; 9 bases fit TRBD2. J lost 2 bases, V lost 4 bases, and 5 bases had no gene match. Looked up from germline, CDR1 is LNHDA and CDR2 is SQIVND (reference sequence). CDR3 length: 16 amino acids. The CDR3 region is CASSRASGVNTGELFF. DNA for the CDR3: TGTGCCAGTAGTAGGGCTAGCGGGGTAAACACCGGGGAGCTGTTTTTT.

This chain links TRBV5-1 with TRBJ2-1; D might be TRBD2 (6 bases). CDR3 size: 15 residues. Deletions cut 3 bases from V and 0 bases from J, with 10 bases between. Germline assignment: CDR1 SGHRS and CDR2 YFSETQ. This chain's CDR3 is CASSWGLSSYNEQFF. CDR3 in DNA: TGCGCCAGCAGCTGGGGACTGAGCTCCTACAATGAGCAGTTCTTC.

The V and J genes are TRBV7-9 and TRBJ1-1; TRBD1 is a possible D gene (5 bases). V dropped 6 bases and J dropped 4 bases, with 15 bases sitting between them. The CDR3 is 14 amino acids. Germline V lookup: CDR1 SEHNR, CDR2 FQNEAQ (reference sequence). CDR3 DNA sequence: TGTGCCAGCAGTCGCGACTTCCAGGGCACTGAAGCTTTCTTT. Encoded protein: CASSRDFQGTEAFF.

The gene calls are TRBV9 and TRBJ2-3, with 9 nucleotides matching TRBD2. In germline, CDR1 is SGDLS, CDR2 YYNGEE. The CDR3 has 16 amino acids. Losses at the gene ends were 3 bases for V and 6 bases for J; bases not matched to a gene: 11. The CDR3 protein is CASSERAGGVVDTQYF. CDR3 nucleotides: TGTGCCAGCAGCGAGAGGGCGGGGGGGGTAGTTGATACGCAGTATTTT.

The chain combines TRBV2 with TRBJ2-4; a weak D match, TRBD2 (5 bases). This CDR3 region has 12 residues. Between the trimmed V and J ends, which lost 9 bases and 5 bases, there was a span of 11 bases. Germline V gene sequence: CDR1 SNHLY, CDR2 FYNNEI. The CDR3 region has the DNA TGTGCCAGTCGGACTGGACAAAACATTCAGTACTTC. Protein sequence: CASRTGQNIQYF.

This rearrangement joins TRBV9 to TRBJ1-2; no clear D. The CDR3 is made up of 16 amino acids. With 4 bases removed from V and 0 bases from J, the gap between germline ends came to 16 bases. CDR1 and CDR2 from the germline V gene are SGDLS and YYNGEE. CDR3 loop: CASSPHSGVSNYGYTF. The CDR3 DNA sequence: TGTGCCAGCAGCCCCCACAGCGGGGTTTCTAACTATGGCTACACCTTC.

CDR3 amino acids: CASSYGVLSEAFF. The CDR3, as DNA: TGTGCCAGCAGTTATGGAGTCCTCTCTGAAGCTTTCTTT. This chain uses TRBV27 with TRBJ1-1; no definite D call. The CDR3 contains 13 residues. V was pared by 4 bases and J by 6 bases, with 12 bases between. The V gene's germline CDR1 is MNHEY and CDR2 SMNVEV (reference sequence).

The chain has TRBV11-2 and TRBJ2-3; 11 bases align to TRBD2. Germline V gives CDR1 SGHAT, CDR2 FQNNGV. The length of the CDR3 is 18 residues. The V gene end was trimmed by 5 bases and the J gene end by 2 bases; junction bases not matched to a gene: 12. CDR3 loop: CASSGQRTSGSYTDTQYF. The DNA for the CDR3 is TGTGCCAGCAGCGGGCAGAGAACTAGCGGGAGTTACACAGATACGCAGTATTTT.

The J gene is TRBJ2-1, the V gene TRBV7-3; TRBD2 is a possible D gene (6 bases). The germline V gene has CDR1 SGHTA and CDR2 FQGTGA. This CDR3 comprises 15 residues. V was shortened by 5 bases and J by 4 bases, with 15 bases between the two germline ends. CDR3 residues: CASSTSGTSYNEQFF. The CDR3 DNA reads TGTGCCAGCAGCACTTCGGGGACTTCGTACAATGAGCAGTTCTTC.

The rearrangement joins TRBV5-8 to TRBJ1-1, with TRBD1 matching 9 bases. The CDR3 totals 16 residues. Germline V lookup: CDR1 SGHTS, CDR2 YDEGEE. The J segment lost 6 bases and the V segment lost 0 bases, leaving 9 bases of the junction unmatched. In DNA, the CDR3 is TGTGCCAGCAGCTTGGTAGGGACAGGGAATTACGCTGAAGCTTTCTTT. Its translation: CASSLVGTGNYAEAFF.